The clone carrying this T cell receptor beta chain occurred a few times. As yet, its antigen is unknown. Only in-frame clones appear in the TCRdb table, and some are missing; sequencing was by immunoSEQ multiplex PCR. The repertoire holds fewer than 400,000 clones, with approximately 85% as singletons. The data derive from a study of cytomegalovirus exposure and HLA in healthy donors. Per germline, CDR1 SGHTA and CDR2 FQGNSA. There are 14 residues in the CDR3. Trimming pared 4 bases from V and 4 bases from J, leaving 13 bases between. Study results and caveats: It was confirmed in vitro that a few of the CMV-associated chains were specific for CMV antigens. Subsequent analysis revealed that first-cohort TCR clusters tended to co-occur in the 100 to 150 validation repertoires.

Separation from the roughly 700-subject first cohort characterized the approximately 120-subject validation cohort, to which the donors belonged. Sample: PBMCs. The V gene is TRBV7-2, the J gene TRBJ1-2, with D tentatively TRBD1 (6 bases). The TCR sequence derives from a man aged 25 to 40 in good health and CMV-seronegative. The CDR3 is CASSSTGSGYGYTF. The DNA for the CDR3 is TGTGCCAGCAGCTCCACAGGGTCGGGCTATGGCTACACCTTC.